This entry lists 12 T cell receptor beta chains sequenced from one sample in a study of T cell repertoires in cytomegalovirus infection. MiXCR, run by TCRdb on the reads, gives a single entry per CDR3 protein. Among 290,000 or so distinct CDR3 sequences listed, about 26% were seen once. Input material: PBMCs. These receptors were collected from a human donor in good health (CMV status not recorded). Some clones in this sample may be carry-over from other donors' samples.

To note about this clonotype: A much larger clone sits a single nucleotide away, making a read error possible. This chain links TRBV7-2 with TRBJ2-7; 12 bases line up with TRBD2. The CDR3 is 16 residues long. Germline-derived CDR1 and CDR2 are SGHTA and FQGNSA. V shed 5 bases and J 5 bases; nucleotides not matched to a gene: 10. DNA for the CDR3: TGTACCAGCAGCCGTAGACTAGCGGGAGTAATCAACGAGCAGTACTTC. Its translation is CTSSRRLAGVINEQYF.

This clonotype was picked up many times. This chain joins TRBV29-1 and TRBJ2-1, with 7 bases that match TRBD2. This CDR3 comprises 16 residues. In germline, CDR1 is SQVTM, CDR2 ANQGSEA. J gave up 1 base and V 0 bases, and 6 bases lay outside the gene matches. CDR3 loop: CSVEDGGGSSYNEQFF. As DNA, the CDR3 is TGCAGCGTTGAAGATGGGGGGGGGAGTTCCTACAATGAGCAGTTCTTC.

A few counts support this clonotype. The chain carries TRBV7-2 and TRBJ2-3; D is possibly TRBD1 or TRBD2 (5 bases each). This CDR3 spans 21 amino acids. Deletions cut 4 bases from V and 3 bases from J, with 32 bases between. Germline V gives CDR1 SGHTA, CDR2 FQGNSA. The CDR3 region has the DNA TGTGCCAGCAGCTACTCCCCCCCTCGAACCGGACACAGGAGCGGTACAGATACGCAGTATTTT. Its protein is CASSYSPPRTGHRSGTDTQYF.

The chain couples TRBV5-1 to TRBJ2-7; 11 nucleotides align to TRBD2. V gave up 4 bases and J gave up 3 bases; unmatched junction bases: 6. There are 15 residues in the CDR3. Germline lookup yields CDR1 SGHRS and CDR2 YFSETQ. CDR3 in amino acids: CASSLTSGSYYEQYF. Written as DNA, the CDR3 is TGCGCCAGCAGCCTTACTAGCGGGAGCTACTACGAGCAGTACTTC.

This clonotype showed up many times. DNA for the CDR3: TGTGCCAGCAGCTCGACTAGCGGGAACTACAATGAGCAGTTCTTC. This gives the protein CASSSTSGNYNEQFF. The chain joins TRBV7-8 to TRBJ2-1, with 11 bases lining up with TRBD2. The CDR3 runs 15 residues. Germline V gene sequence: CDR1 SGHVS, CDR2 FQNEAQ. With V trimmed by 4 bases and J by 3 bases, 2 bases remained unmatched.

This clonotype was counted between two and nine times. This chain connects TRBV28 to TRBJ2-7; D remains ambiguous. The CDR3 spans 15 residues. Trimming pared 6 bases from V and 0 bases from J, leaving 15 bases between. Germline lookup yields CDR1 MDHEN and CDR2 SYDVKM. DNA for the CDR3: TGTGCCAGCAGCCCTCGTGAGAGCCGCTCCTACGAGCAGTACTTC. Its protein is CASSPRESRSYEQYF.

This clonotype was picked up many times. This chain uses TRBV25-1 with TRBJ2-5; TRBD2 is a possible D gene (5 bases). The CDR3 length is 15 residues. V was cut by 1 base and J by 1 base, with 10 bases left in between. The germline CDR1 and CDR2 sequences are MGHDK and SYGVNS. The CDR3 sequence: CASSEFSRAQETQYF. The CDR3 DNA follows: TGTGCCAGCAGTGAATTCTCGCGGGCCCAAGAGACCCAGTACTTC.

Details on this clonotype: A clone one base away is much larger, so this may be a read error. The chain recombines TRBV7-2 with TRBJ2-3; 9 bases map to TRBD2. The CDR3 extends over 12 amino acids. With 6 bases clipped from V and 11 bases from J, the junction kept 6 bases outside the gene matches. CDR1 and CDR2 (germline): SGHTA, FQGNSA. CDR3 DNA sequence: TGTGCCAGCAGGCCCCTTAGCGGGAGGCAGTATTTT. Translation: CASRPLSGRQYF.

In its sample, this clonotype was seen a few times. The rearrangement links TRBV12-3 or TRBV12-4 to TRBJ2-3; D gene unclear. The CDR3 has 16 residues. Between the trimmed V and J ends, which lost 5 bases and 3 bases, there was a span of 18 bases. The CDR3 region has the DNA TGTGCCAGCAGTCCCCGGGCCGCCGCCGGGACAGATACGCAGTATTTT. It encodes CASSPRAAAGTDTQYF.

The gene calls are TRBV19 and TRBJ2-7, with 10 bases fitting TRBD1. Germline V gene data show CDR1 as LNHDA and CDR2 as SQIVND (reference sequence). The CDR3 is 15 amino acids. V lost 4 bases to trimming and J lost 5 bases; unmatched junction nucleotides: 8. CDR3 coding DNA: TGTGCCAGTAGTACCCCCGGGACAGGGGTCGACGAGCAGTACTTC. It specifies CASSTPGTGVDEQYF.

The J gene is TRBJ2-1, the V gene TRBV6-6; D perhaps matches TRBD1 (6 bases). Germline V lookup: CDR1 MNHNY, CDR2 SVGAGI (reference sequence). V was clipped by 6 bases and J by 7 bases, with 19 bases between them. This CDR3 has 15 amino acids. The CDR3 reads CASRVQGSLWNEQFF. As DNA, the CDR3 is TGTGCCAGCAGAGTACAGGGTTCGTTATGGAATGAGCAGTTCTTC.

This clonotype was detected a few times. The chain combines TRBV7-2 with TRBJ1-6; D is uncertain. This CDR3 is 16 amino acids long. In germline, CDR1 is SGHTA, CDR2 FQGNSA. The germline V and J ends were trimmed by 1 base and 5 bases, with 12 bases remaining between them. Here the CDR3 reads CASSLEAWGNNSPLHF. The CDR3 nucleotides read TGTGCCAGCAGCTTAGAAGCATGGGGTAATAATTCACCCCTCCACTTT.